A single sample is the source of the 4 T cell receptor beta chains below, sequenced in a study of cytomegalovirus exposure and HLA in healthy donors. A multiplex PCR was run with 60 Vbeta primers and 13 Jbeta primers. Profiled with immunoSEQ multiplex PCR; TCRdb holds only in-frame clones, not every one. This sample's table has 70,000 to 75,000 clones. The sample consisted of PBMCs. These TCRs come from a female donor in good health and CMV-seropositive.

The chain couples TRBV29-1 to TRBJ1-1, with TRBD1 as a possible D gene (5 bases). Germline V gene data show CDR1 as SQVTM and CDR2 as ANQGSEA. V lost 3 bases to trimming and J lost 1 base, with 12 bases between them. The CDR3 runs 14 residues. The CDR3 here is CSVETGESNTEAFF. CDR3 sequence (DNA): TGCAGCGTTGAGACGGGGGAATCGAACACTGAAGCTTTCTTT.

The chain has TRBV2 and TRBJ2-2; D is unclear. The CDR3 has 14 residues. Trimming cost V 3 bases and J 5 bases, with 10 bases left between them. CDR1 SNHLY and CDR2 FYNNEI come from the germline V gene. CDR3 sequence: CASSDGQVTGELFF. CDR3 nucleotide sequence: TGTGCCAGCAGTGATGGGCAGGTGACCGGGGAGCTGTTTTTT.

The chain has TRBV28 and TRBJ2-7, with D hard to call. Germline CDR1 is MDHEN and CDR2 is SYDVKM. This CDR3 is 12 amino acids long. Trimming took 6 bases from V and 4 from J, leaving 10 bases between them. The CDR3 nucleotides read TGTGCCAGCAGCACAGAGCAGTACGAGCAGTACTTC. Residues: CASSTEQYEQYF.

The chain carries TRBV4-2 and TRBJ1-2; D unresolved. V was clipped by 0 bases and J by 5 bases, with 4 bases between them. Germline CDR1 LGHNA, CDR2 YNFKEQ. This CDR3 is built from 12 residues. CDR3 DNA sequence: TGTGCCAGCAGCCAAGATTCGTATGGCTACACCTTC. This encodes CASSQDSYGYTF.